The text below deals with one T cell receptor (beta chain). Its antigen is currently unknown. This specimen belongs to a study of T cells in localized non-small cell lung cancer. General study findings and limits: With higher T cell density in blood came longer overall survival. In adjacent lung, a median roughly 53 of the top 100 tumor clones were found. Uninvolved neighboring lung showed the greatest T cell clonality, exceeding tumor.

Method: immunoSEQ multiplex PCR; TCRdb's copy keeps in-frame clones and lacks some. The table shows nearly 35,000 clones, with around nine tenths occurring only once. The CDR3 covers 13 residues. From germline, CDR1 is LGHNA and CDR2 YSLEER. Trimming took off 4 bases at V and 8 bases at J, with 14 bases between the two ends. The source of this sequence is a woman aged 40 to 75 with stage I lung adenocarcinoma. Source: peripheral blood, taken before any cancer treatment. The chain uses TRBV4-3 and TRBJ1-2, with a possible D match to TRBD1 (6 bases). The CDR3 region is CASSRDEGEGYTF. The CDR3 DNA is TGCGCCAGCAGCCGCGATGAGGGGGAAGGCTACACCTTC.